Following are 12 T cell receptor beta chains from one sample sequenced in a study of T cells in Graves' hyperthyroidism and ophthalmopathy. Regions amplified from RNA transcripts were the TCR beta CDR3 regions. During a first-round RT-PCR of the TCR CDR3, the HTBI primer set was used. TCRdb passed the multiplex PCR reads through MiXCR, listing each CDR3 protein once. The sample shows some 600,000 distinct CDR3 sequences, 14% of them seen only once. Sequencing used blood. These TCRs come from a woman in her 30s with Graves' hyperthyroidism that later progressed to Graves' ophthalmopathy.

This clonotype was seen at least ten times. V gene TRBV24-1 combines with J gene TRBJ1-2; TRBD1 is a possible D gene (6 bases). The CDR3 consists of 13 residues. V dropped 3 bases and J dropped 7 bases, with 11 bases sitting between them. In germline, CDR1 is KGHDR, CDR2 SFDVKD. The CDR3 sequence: CATSDRGTTGYTF. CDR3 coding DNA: TGTGCCACCAGTGATCGTGGGACAACTGGCTACACCTTC.

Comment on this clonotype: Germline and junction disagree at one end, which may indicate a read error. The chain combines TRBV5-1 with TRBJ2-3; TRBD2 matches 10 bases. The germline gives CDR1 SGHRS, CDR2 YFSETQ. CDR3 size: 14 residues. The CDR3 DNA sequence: TGCGCCAGCAGCGCAGGGACTAGCGAGCATACGCAGTACTTT. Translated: CASSAGTSEHTQYF.

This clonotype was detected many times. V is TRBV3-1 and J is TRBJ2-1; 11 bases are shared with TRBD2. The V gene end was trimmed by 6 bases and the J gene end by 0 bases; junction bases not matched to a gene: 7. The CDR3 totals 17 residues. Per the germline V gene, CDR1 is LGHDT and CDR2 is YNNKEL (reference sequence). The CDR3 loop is CASSFIAGGYSYNEQFF. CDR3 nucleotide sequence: TGTGCCAGCAGTTTTATAGCGGGAGGGTACTCCTACAATGAGCAGTTCTTC.

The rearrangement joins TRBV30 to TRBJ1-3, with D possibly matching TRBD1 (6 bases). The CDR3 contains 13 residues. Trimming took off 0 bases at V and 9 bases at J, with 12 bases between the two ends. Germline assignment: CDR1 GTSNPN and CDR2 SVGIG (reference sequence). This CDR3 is CAWSVGGLRTIYF. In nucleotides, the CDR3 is TGTGCCTGGAGTGTAGGGGGTTTGCGCACCATATATTTT.

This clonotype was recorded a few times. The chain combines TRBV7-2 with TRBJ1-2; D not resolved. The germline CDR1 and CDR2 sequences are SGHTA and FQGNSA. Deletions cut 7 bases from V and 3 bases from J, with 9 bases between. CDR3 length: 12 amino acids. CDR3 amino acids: CASNVGYYGYTF. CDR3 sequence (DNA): TGTGCCAGCAACGTCGGGTACTATGGCTACACCTTC.

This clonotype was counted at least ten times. The CDR3 nucleotides read TGTGCCAGCAGACCGGAAGGAGAGGGGGTACCTGAAGCTTTCTTT. This sequence encodes CASRPEGEGVPEAFF. The gene calls are TRBV2 and TRBJ1-1, with a tentative D call TRBD1 (6 bases). V was shortened by 6 bases and J by 6 bases, with 20 bases between the two germline ends. CDR1 and CDR2 from the germline V gene are SNHLY and FYNNEI. There are 15 residues in the CDR3.

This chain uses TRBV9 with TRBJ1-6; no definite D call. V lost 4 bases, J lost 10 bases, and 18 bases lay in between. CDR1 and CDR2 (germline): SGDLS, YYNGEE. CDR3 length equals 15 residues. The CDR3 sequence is CASSLFTALGSPLHF. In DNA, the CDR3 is TGTGCCAGCAGCTTATTCACCGCCCTGGGGTCACCCCTCCACTTT.

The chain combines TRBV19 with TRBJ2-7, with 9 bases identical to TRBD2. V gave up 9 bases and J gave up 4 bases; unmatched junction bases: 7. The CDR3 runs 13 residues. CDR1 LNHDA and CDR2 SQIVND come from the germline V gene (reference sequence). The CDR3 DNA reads TGTGCCAGCGCACAGGGACTAGCTTACGAGCAGTACTTC. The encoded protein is CASAQGLAYEQYF.

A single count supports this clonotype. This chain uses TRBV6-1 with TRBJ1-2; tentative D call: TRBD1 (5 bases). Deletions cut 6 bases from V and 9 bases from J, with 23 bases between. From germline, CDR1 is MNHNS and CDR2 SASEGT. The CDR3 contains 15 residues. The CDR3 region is CASSQNRGALYSYTF. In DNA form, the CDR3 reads TGTGCCAGCAGCCAAAACCGAGGGGCGTTATATAGCTACACCTTC.

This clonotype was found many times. CDR3 loop: CASSYSGTRELFF. CDR3 nucleotide sequence: TGTGCCAGCAGTTACTCGGGGACGAGGGAGCTGTTTTTT. J is TRBJ2-2 and V is TRBV6-6, with D possibly being TRBD1 or TRBD2 (5 bases each). Trimming took off 0 bases at V and 9 bases at J, with 8 bases between the two ends. Germline V lookup: CDR1 MNHNY, CDR2 SVGAGI (reference sequence). This CDR3 comprises 13 residues.

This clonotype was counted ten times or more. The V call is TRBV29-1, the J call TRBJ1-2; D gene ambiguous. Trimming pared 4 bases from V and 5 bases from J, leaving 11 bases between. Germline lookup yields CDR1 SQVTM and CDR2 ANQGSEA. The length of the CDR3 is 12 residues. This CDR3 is CSVGTPTYGYTF. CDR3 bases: TGCAGCGTTGGTACCCCTACTTATGGCTACACCTTC.

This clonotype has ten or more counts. CDR3 nucleotides: TGTGCCAGCAATCCCGGACGGAGGGCTAGCACAGATACGCAGTATTTT. Encoded protein: CASNPGRRASTDTQYF. J is TRBJ2-3 and V is TRBV28; tentatively, D is TRBD2 (6 bases). Trimming took off 7 bases at V and 0 bases at J, with 17 bases between the two ends. Germline V gene sequence: CDR1 MDHEN, CDR2 SYDVKM. The CDR3 extends over 16 amino acids.